This record concerns one T cell receptor (beta chain) sequence. Its specificity is unknown. The data originate from a study of T-cell memory formation after mild COVID-19. Study details: Clusters were largely donor specific. General observations from the study: Still unconfirmed is whether the second-wave clones peaking on day 37 recognized SARS-CoV-2.

Germline CDR1 SGHKS, CDR2 YYEKEE (reference sequence). This CDR3 contains 16 residues. J lost 3 bases, V lost 4 bases, and 10 bases had no gene match. TCRalpha and TCRbeta libraries used 5'RACE with constant-segment primers and UMIs. One entry per CDR3 protein, called by TCRdb with MiXCR from the 5' RACE reads. The data contain a few hundred thousand distinct CDR3 sequences, 7% to 10% of them singletons. The chain is built from TRBV5-5 and TRBJ1-5; 7 bases fit TRBD1. This TCR was sampled from a man aged 18 to 29 who had mild COVID-19 (a few samples of this study predate the infection). Cell type and time point are not known. What was sequenced was PBMCs or a T cell subset sorted from them (not recorded which). The CDR3 loop reads CASSRLDREINQPQHF. The CDR3 nucleotides are TGTGCCAGCAGCAGATTAGACAGGGAGATCAATCAGCCCCAGCATTTT.